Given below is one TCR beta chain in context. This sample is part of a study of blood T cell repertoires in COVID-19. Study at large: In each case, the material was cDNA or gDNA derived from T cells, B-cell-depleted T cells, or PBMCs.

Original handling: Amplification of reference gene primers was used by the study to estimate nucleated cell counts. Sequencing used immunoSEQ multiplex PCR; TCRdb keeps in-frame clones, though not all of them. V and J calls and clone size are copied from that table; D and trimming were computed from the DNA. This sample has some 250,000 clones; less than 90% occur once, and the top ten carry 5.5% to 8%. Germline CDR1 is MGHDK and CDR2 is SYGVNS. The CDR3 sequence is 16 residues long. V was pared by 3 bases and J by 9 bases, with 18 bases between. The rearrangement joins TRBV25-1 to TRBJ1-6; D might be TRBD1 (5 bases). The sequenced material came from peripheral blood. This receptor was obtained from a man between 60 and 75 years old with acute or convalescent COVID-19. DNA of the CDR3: TGTGCCAGCAGTGAGGGGTTAGGAGGGGAGGGTTCACCCCTCCACTTT. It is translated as CASSEGLGGEGSPLHF.